The entry below describes one T cell receptor (beta chain). Its antigen has not been determined. No base quality information exists; no much larger clone differs at one position. The sample's time point label, in plain terms: about 28 days (+/-7) after the second vaccine dose. AZD1222 recipients whose second dose came at about 4 weeks and those whose second dose came at about 12 weeks were combined into one group, since spike-specific TCR depth and breadth did not differ between the two schedules. Vaccinee samples came from UK trials COV001 and COV002, including a single-blind randomized controlled phase 2/3 trial of AZD1222 (ChAdOx1 nCoV-19) in healthy adults. Trial participant PBMC samples were collected at day 0 and day 28 after the second dose for TCRbeta chain sequencing. The CDR3 regions of human TCRbeta chains were subjected to immunosequencing. The authors processed their data as follows. TCRs in the repertoires were compared against a reference library of SARS-CoV-2-specific TCRs that had been generated with the MIRA antigen-specificity platform. Breadth meant the fraction of unique TCRs that were SARS-CoV-2-associated, whereas depth meant the fraction of total T cells that were SARS-CoV-2-associated. Using the MIRA data, every spike-specific TCR was mapped to the spike region that the TCR reacted to and assigned to either a CD4 or a CD8 class. Log10-transformed breadth and depth values were compared by one-way ANOVA with Sidak's multiple comparisons tests. TCRdb took this table from immuneACCESS and kept in-frame rearrangements with V and J called. Such tables lack part of the clones; where checked against another copy, unresolved V genes explain under half of the gap, and the rest is unexplained. From that table come the V and J calls and clone size; the DNA was used to work out D and trimming. The sample table contains 50,000 to 55,000 clones; only one count was recorded for 87% of them. In total, the top ten clones hold 2% to 3% of the sample.

The entry originates in a study of T cell responses to AZD1222 COVID-19 vaccine (dated by TCRdb to 2020 to 2022). For the study in its entirety: A total of 240 or so trial participants underwent TCR sequencing, of whom 200 to 220 had received two doses of AZD1222 and 26 had received two doses of the MenACWY control vaccine. Trial participants were enrolled by age into 18-55, 56-69 and 70-plus year subgroups, with 148, 28 and 57 TCR-sequenced participants respectively. On the study overall, not on this receptor specifically: After two AZD1222 doses, both the breadth and the depth of spike-specific TCRs were significantly higher than at day 0 and than in MenACWY recipients. Participants were mostly white British and included more females than males, and it was suggested by the authors that clonal diversity may have been underestimated. Because no samples from the day 14 peak response were available, repertoires could be characterized only after the peak T cell response. Nearly half of unique spike-specific TCRs reportedly recognized epitopes outside regions mutated in the B.1.351 and B.1.1.7 variants. The 56-69-year group was small, and its depth increase did not reach significance, likely because of low power. Conclusions about previously exposed vaccinees are limited, since just 6 or 7 AZD1222 recipients were seropositive for SARS-CoV-2 at baseline. The whole spike protein was spanned by vaccine-associated CD4 TCRs, and dominant responses were seen in regions 160-218 and 743-854.

This sample comprised peripheral blood, obtained 28 days after the second AZD1222 dose. The sequence came from an adult who received the AZD1222 COVID-19 vaccine.

The DNA sequence is TGTGCCAGCAGCTTCGGTGCGGAGCAGTTCTTC. Its protein product is CASSFGAEQFF. The sequence links TRBV11-1 to TRBJ2-1; the D segment cannot be called with confidence. V and J are truncated by 3 bases and 10 bases respectively, leaving an intervening sequence of 7 bases. The CDR3, cysteine through phenylalanine, is 11 amino acids long. Left in the record is the CDR3 DNA by itself, 33 bases read in frame from the first base. CDR1 SGHAT and CDR2 FQDESV are derived from the germline V gene (reference sequence).